Below are 32 T cell receptor beta chains sequenced from a single sample in a study of T cells in localized non-small cell lung cancer. Only in-frame clones appear in the TCRdb table, and some are missing; sequencing was by immunoSEQ multiplex PCR. The table lists approximately 83,000 clones, roughly 88% of them singletons. The sample here was PBMCs, taken before any cancer treatment. These receptor sequences come from a woman aged 35-75 years with stage II squamous cell lung carcinoma.

This chain connects TRBV5-4 to TRBJ2-6; no firm D call. V shed 7 bases and J shed 0 bases, with 11 bases lying between them. The germline V gene has CDR1 SGHNT and CDR2 YYREEE (reference sequence). CDR3 length: 15 residues. The CDR3 spells CASASPSSGANVLTF. CDR3 nucleotides: TGTGCCAGCGCAAGTCCCAGCTCTGGGGCCAACGTCCTGACTTTC.

The chain combines TRBV7-8 with TRBJ2-3, with 9 bases lining up with TRBD1. Germline CDR1 SGHVS, CDR2 FQNEAQ. This CDR3 comprises 16 residues. V lost 5 bases, J lost 2 bases, and 8 bases stayed unmatched. Written as DNA, the CDR3 is TGTGCCAGCAGCCCCGGACAGGGGCTCTACACAGATACGCAGTATTTT. Amino acids: CASSPGQGLYTDTQYF.

In its sample, this clone was seen once. V is TRBV28 and J is TRBJ2-1; 11 nucleotides align to TRBD2. Looked up from germline, CDR1 is MDHEN and CDR2 is SYDVKM. This CDR3 is 16 amino acids long. Trimming cost V 2 bases and J 4 bases; bases outside gene matches: 4. DNA for the CDR3: TGTGCCAGCAGTTTAGGGGCTAGCGGGGGGTACAATGAGCAGTTCTTC. Translated, it gives CASSLGASGGYNEQFF. Full variable domain (remainder filled in from reference TRBV28 and TRBJ2-1): DVKVTQSSRYLVKRTGEKVFLECVQDMDHENMFWYRQDPGLGLRLIYFSYDVKMKEKGDIPEGYSVSREKKERFSLILESASTNQTSMYLCASSLGASGGYNEQFFGPGTRLTVL.

This chain joins TRBV9 and TRBJ1-1, with D possibly matching TRBD1 (5 bases). This CDR3 region has 13 residues. V lost 7 bases and J lost 1, with 11 bases in between. Germline V gene data show CDR1 as SGDLS and CDR2 as YYNGEE. CDR3 residues: CASETARNTEAFF. The CDR3 coding sequence is TGTGCCAGCGAGACAGCTAGGAACACTGAAGCTTTCTTT.

The chain has TRBV30 and TRBJ1-2; TRBD1 aligns across 7 bases. With 2 bases clipped from V and 8 bases from J, the junction kept 5 bases outside the gene matches. Looked up from germline, CDR1 is GTSNPN and CDR2 is SVGIG (reference sequence). This CDR3 comprises 12 residues. The CDR3 loop reads CAWSPTGNGYTF. The CDR3 DNA reads TGTGCCTGGAGTCCGACAGGGAACGGCTACACCTTC.

This clone has a single count. This chain uses TRBV5-6 with TRBJ1-2; D gene unclear. V gave up 4 bases and J gave up 0 bases, with 10 bases separating them. CDR1 and CDR2 from the germline V gene are SGHDT and YYEEEE. The CDR3 is 14 residues long. CDR3 nucleotide sequence: TGTGCCAGCAGCCCCCGAGATTCTAACTATGGCTACACCTTC. It codes for CASSPRDSNYGYTF.

The rearrangement joins TRBV6-5 to TRBJ1-1; D may be TRBD1 (6 bases). Trimming stripped 10 bases from V and 2 bases from J, with 17 bases between. CDR3 length: 14 residues. Germline V gene lookup returns CDR1 MNHEY and CDR2 SVGAGI. This CDR3 is CATHLGGTNTEAFF. The CDR3 DNA is TGTGCCACGCATCTAGGGGGGACCAACACTGAAGCTTTCTTT.

The gene calls are TRBV6-5 and TRBJ2-4; maybe TRBD1 (6 bases). Germline lookup yields CDR1 MNHEY and CDR2 SVGAGI. CDR3 length: 14 amino acids. V gave up 6 bases and J gave up 1 base, with 10 bases separating them. The CDR3 nucleotides are TGTGCCAGCAGGACAGGCCGTGCCAAAAACATTCAGTACTTC. Translating gives CASRTGRAKNIQYF.

This rearrangement joins TRBV28 to TRBJ1-5, with TRBD1 as a possible D gene (6 bases). The germline V gene has CDR1 MDHEN and CDR2 SYDVKM. The CDR3 runs to 12 residues. V was trimmed by 6 bases and J by 11 bases, leaving 14 bases between them. The CDR3 loop is CASRGGPVAQHF. DNA of the CDR3: TGTGCCAGCAGGGGGGGGCCCGTGGCCCAGCATTTT.

The rearrangement joins TRBV9 to TRBJ2-2, with D tentatively TRBD1 (6 bases). The CDR3 consists of 16 residues. Trimming left V 3 bases short and J 5 bases short, with 17 bases between. CDR1 is SGDLS, CDR2 YYNGEE, per germline. The CDR3 here is CASSAGPRGRTGELFF. The CDR3 bases are TGTGCCAGCAGCGCGGGTCCCAGGGGTCGGACCGGGGAGCTGTTTTTT.

The rearrangement links TRBV6-1 to TRBJ1-5; D is ambiguous. With 3 bases removed from V and 7 bases from J, the gap between germline ends came to 13 bases. The CDR3 runs to 14 residues. Germline CDR1 MNHNS, CDR2 SASEGT. The CDR3 DNA reads as TGTGCCAGCAGTGATAGGGCCTTGGAACAGCCCCAGCATTTT. Translation gives CASSDRALEQPQHF.

This chain links TRBV5-5 with TRBJ1-1; no reliable D call. The CDR3 runs to 13 residues. V lost 1 base, J lost 3 bases, and 7 bases lay in between. CDR1 is SGHKS, CDR2 YYEKEE, per germline (reference sequence). The chain's CDR3 is CASSLNTYTEAFF. In DNA form, the CDR3 reads TGTGCCAGCAGCTTGAACACCTACACTGAAGCTTTCTTT.

This clone appeared once. The chain carries TRBV10-3 and TRBJ2-1, with TRBD2 matching over 11 bases. Losses at the gene ends were 9 bases for V and 5 bases for J; bases not matched to a gene: 12. The CDR3 consists of 16 residues. CDR1 is ENHRY and CDR2 is SYGVKD in the germline V gene. This CDR3 is CAIRQTGTSGNNEQFF. CDR3 DNA: TGTGCCATAAGACAAACCGGGACTAGCGGCAACAATGAGCAGTTCTTC.

Only one count was recorded for this clone. J is TRBJ2-5 and V is TRBV27; D not resolved. CDR1 is MNHEY and CDR2 is SMNVEV in the germline V gene (reference sequence). V dropped 6 bases and J dropped 1 base, with 15 bases sitting between them. The length of the CDR3 is 15 residues. The CDR3 bases are TGTGCCAGCAGCCCTACCCCGGCCCCCCAAGAGACCCAGTACTTC. Translation gives CASSPTPAPQETQYF.

The J gene is TRBJ1-1, the V gene TRBV25-1; D is ambiguous. The CDR3 is made up of 14 amino acids. V lost 4 bases, J lost 1 base, and 10 bases lay in between. Germline assignment: CDR1 MGHDK and CDR2 SYGVNS. DNA of the CDR3: TGTGCCAGCAGTGCCCTGAAGGGGAACACTGAAGCTTTCTTT. It codes for CASSALKGNTEAFF.

V and J are TRBV18 and TRBJ2-2, with D maybe TRBD1 (6 bases). Germline V gene sequence: CDR1 KGHSH, CDR2 LQKENI. V was shortened by 6 bases and J by 2 bases, with 13 bases between the two germline ends. The CDR3 has 15 amino acids. The CDR3: CASSPDRLNTGELFF. The CDR3 bases are TGTGCCAGCTCGCCCGACAGGCTTAACACCGGGGAGCTGTTTTTT.

The J gene is TRBJ2-6, the V gene TRBV5-5; 11 nucleotides agree with TRBD1. This CDR3 is built from 18 residues. The J segment lost 3 bases and the V segment lost 3 bases, leaving 8 bases of the junction unmatched. Per germline, CDR1 SGHKS and CDR2 YYEKEE (reference sequence). The DNA for the CDR3 is TGTGCCAGCAGCTATGGACAGGGGGCGCTTATTGGGGCCAACGTCCTGACTTTC. Protein sequence: CASSYGQGALIGANVLTF.

CDR3 sequence: CASTDAGFHEQYF. CDR3 in DNA: TGCGCCAGCACCGACGCTGGTTTCCACGAGCAGTACTTC. This chain joins TRBV5-1 and TRBJ2-7, with D hard to call. Germline assignment: CDR1 SGHRS and CDR2 YFSETQ. Trimming took off 6 bases at V and 5 bases at J, with 15 bases between the two ends. The CDR3 length is 13 residues.

This chain uses TRBV4-2 with TRBJ2-1; 8 nucleotides line up with TRBD1. CDR1 is LGHNA and CDR2 is YNFKEQ in the germline V gene. CDR3 size: 14 residues. Unmatched junction bases numbered 8, after V lost 3 bases and J lost 10 bases. CDR3 loop: CASSQESRDREQFF. Written as DNA, the CDR3 is TGTGCCAGCAGCCAGGAGAGTAGGGACAGGGAGCAGTTCTTC.

This clone was found once. The CDR3 protein is CASSQDRGSSGSNEQFF. CDR3 in DNA: TGTGCCAGCAGCCAAGATCGAGGGAGTAGCGGGAGCAATGAGCAGTTCTTC. The rearrangement joins TRBV4-2 to TRBJ2-1; 9 bases agree with TRBD2. There are 17 residues in the CDR3. The germline CDR1 and CDR2 sequences are LGHNA and YNFKEQ. After removal of 0 bases from V and 6 bases from J, the junction contained 9 bases not matched to a gene.

The chain recombines TRBV19 with TRBJ1-5, with no clear D. The CDR3 has 18 residues. Germline V lookup: CDR1 LNHDA, CDR2 SQIVND (reference sequence). V was shortened by 6 bases and J by 0 bases, with 21 bases between the two germline ends. The CDR3 coding sequence is TGTGCCAGTAGAAGCGAAATGCCCCCCCAATATAGCAATCAGCCCCAGCATTTT. As protein: CASRSEMPPQYSNQPQHF.

The chain couples TRBV7-9 to TRBJ1-1; TRBD1 matches 10 bases. V was clipped by 5 bases and J by 3 bases; unmatched bases: 6. The CDR3 loop spans 15 amino acids. Germline CDR1 SEHNR, CDR2 FQNEAQ (reference sequence). CDR3 sequence reads: CASSMWTGGYTEAFF. As DNA, the CDR3 is TGTGCCAGCAGCATGTGGACAGGGGGATACACTGAAGCTTTCTTT.

V usage is TRBV30 and J usage is TRBJ1-2; TRBD1 matches at 9 bases. CDR3 length: 14 amino acids. Losses at the gene ends were 2 bases for V and 5 bases for J; bases not matched to a gene: 6. Germline V CDR1 and CDR2: GTSNPN, SVGIG (reference sequence). In nucleotides, the CDR3 is TGTGCCTGGAGTTCGGGACAGGGAGAATATGGCTACACCTTC. Translated, it gives CAWSSGQGEYGYTF.

This clone has a single count. V is TRBV5-6 and J is TRBJ1-4; D gene unclear. V was shortened by 3 bases and J by 5 bases, with 17 bases between the two germline ends. Germline loops: CDR1 SGHDT, CDR2 YYEEEE. The CDR3 covers 16 residues. In nucleotides, the CDR3 is TGTGCCAGCAGCTCATTTTCTGGACGGCTAAATGAAAAACTGTTTTTT. Translated: CASSSFSGRLNEKLFF.

The chain is built from TRBV10-1 and TRBJ2-3, with no clear D. The CDR3 consists of 15 residues. Trimming removed 5 bases from V and 1 base from J, with 13 bases in between. Germline V CDR1 and CDR2: WNHNN, SYGVQD (reference sequence). Here the CDR3 DNA reads TGCGCCAGCAGTAATCAAGCGCCTGGCACAGATACGCAGTATTTT. Translation gives CASSNQAPGTDTQYF.

J is TRBJ1-2 and V is TRBV6-5; the D gene is possibly TRBD1 (6 bases). CDR1 and CDR2 from the germline V gene are MNHEY and SVGAGI. Trimming removed 2 bases at V and 1 base at J, with 11 bases between. The CDR3 runs 15 residues. DNA of the CDR3: TGTGCCAGCAGTTACGACGGGACATTTAACTATGGCTACACCTTC. It codes for CASSYDGTFNYGYTF.

The rearrangement joins TRBV7-6 to TRBJ2-7; D unclear. The length of the CDR3 is 18 residues. V lost 3 bases, J lost 2 bases, and 23 bases lay in between. The germline gives CDR1 SGHVS, CDR2 FNYEAQ. The CDR3 DNA is TGTGCCAGCAGCTTTAAGGCCCCCACAGCCCCGCTGCCCTACGAGCAGTACTTC. Translation gives CASSFKAPTAPLPYEQYF.

V and J are TRBV6-1 and TRBJ1-6, with D hard to call. Germline V CDR1 and CDR2: MNHNS, SASEGT. V lost 3 bases to trimming and J lost 8 bases, with 8 bases between them. The CDR3 length is 13 residues. The CDR3 region has the DNA TGTGCCAGCAGTGATCACGGATATTCACCCCTCCACTTT. Translation: CASSDHGYSPLHF.

This clone has just one count. The V and J genes are TRBV5-6 and TRBJ1-1; TRBD1 might be the D (5 bases). CDR3 length: 14 residues. Germline CDR1 reads SGHDT; CDR2 reads YYEEEE. Trimming pared 0 bases from V and 10 bases from J, leaving 16 bases between. The CDR3 protein is CASSLVRGDALAFF. The CDR3 DNA follows: TGTGCCAGCAGCTTGGTGAGAGGGGACGCGTTAGCTTTCTTT.

V and J are TRBV30 and TRBJ1-2; D is possibly TRBD1 (5 bases). CDR3 length: 15 residues. Trimming shortened V by 5 bases and J by 8 bases, and 24 bases separated the two germline ends. Germline V gene sequence: CDR1 GTSNPN, CDR2 SVGIG (reference sequence). The CDR3 protein is CAWRYGRASPRGYTF. The CDR3 nucleotides are TGTGCCTGGCGTTACGGCAGGGCGTCCCCACGGGGCTACACCTTC.

V usage is TRBV7-9 and J usage is TRBJ1-4; perhaps TRBD1 as D (5 bases). CDR1 is SEHNR and CDR2 is FQNEAQ in the germline V gene (reference sequence). This CDR3 region has 15 residues. Trimming removed 5 bases from V and 0 bases from J, with 10 bases in between. The CDR3 loop reads CASSVEGTTNEKLFF. CDR3 coding DNA: TGTGCCAGCAGCGTTGAGGGGACAACTAATGAAAAACTGTTTTTT. The whole variable domain, filled in from reference TRBV7-9 and TRBJ1-4, reads DTGVSQNPRHKITKRGQNVTFRCDPISEHNRLYWYRQTLGQGPEFLTYFQNEAQLEKSRLLSDRFSAERPKGSFSTLEIQRTEQGDSAMYLCASSVEGTTNEKLFFGSGTQLSVL.

V is TRBV5-1 and J is TRBJ1-2; 7 nucleotides line up with TRBD1. V lost 0 bases and J lost 4; bases outside the gene matches: 6. This CDR3 is built from 15 residues. From germline, CDR1 is SGHRS and CDR2 YFSETQ. In DNA, the CDR3 is TGCGCCAGCAGCTTGGAAGGGACAGAGGGCTATGGCTACACCTTC. Its translation is CASSLEGTEGYGYTF.